Listed here are 23 T cell receptor beta chains from one sample, sequenced in a study of T-cell reconstitution after alpha-beta-depleted transplantation in children (dated by TCRdb to 2016 to 2018). The library was generated by PCR. This sample was sequenced with an Illumina HiSeq 2500. To normalize quantification of the TCRbeta repertoire, the TCR libraries were built with molecular barcoding that relied on unique molecular identifiers. TCRdb passed the public sequencing reads through fastp at Q25 and MiXCR, retaining productive beta sequences. A single entry per CDR3 protein holds the most common genes and DNA from its merged rows. This sample comprises 200,000 to 250,000 distinct CDR3 sequences, more than 10% of them detected only once. Roughly 2.6% of the sample lies in the top ten. The specimen comprised PBMCs from the stem cell graft donor, sampled from the stem cell graft. These receptors all stem from a human donor who donated a stem cell graft to a child with acute lymphoblastic leukemia.

This clonotype was detected many times. V gene TRBV5-1 combines with J gene TRBJ1-4; no clear D. The V gene lost 5 bases and the J gene lost 2 bases, with 7 bases spanning the gap. The germline V gene has CDR1 SGHRS and CDR2 YFSETQ. The CDR3 spans 13 residues. CDR3: CASRLDTNEKLFF. CDR3 coding DNA: TGCGCCAGCAGACTGGACACTAATGAAAAACTGTTTTTT.

In its sample, this clonotype was seen many times. The V and J genes are TRBV29-1 and TRBJ1-1; possibly TRBD1 for D (6 bases). Germline lookup yields CDR1 SQVTM and CDR2 ANQGSEA. The CDR3 extends over 12 amino acids. Trimming took 7 bases from V and 0 from J, leaving 9 bases between them. CDR3 DNA sequence: TGCAGCGGAGAGGGGGTGAACACTGAAGCTTTCTTT. It translates to CSGEGVNTEAFF.

This clonotype was seen ten or more times. V and J are TRBV24-1 and TRBJ1-5; D gene unclear. V dropped 9 bases and J dropped 2 bases, with 10 bases sitting between them. Germline V gene data show CDR1 as KGHDR and CDR2 as SFDVKD. The CDR3 extends over 13 amino acids. The CDR3 DNA reads TGTGCCACCGGTTTGGGTGGCAATCAGCCCCAGCATTTT. Its translation: CATGLGGNQPQHF.

This clonotype appeared a few times. The rearrangement uses TRBV3-1 and TRBJ2-5, with 7 nucleotides matching TRBD2. Germline trimming cut 1 base from V and 2 bases from J; bases unmatched to any gene: 10. CDR3 length: 17 residues. Germline CDR1 and CDR2: LGHDT and YNNKEL (reference sequence). The CDR3, as DNA: TGTGCCAGCAGCCAAGCCCCTAGCGGACTCCTACAAGAGACCCAGTACTTC. Protein: CASSQAPSGLLQETQYF.

This clonotype occurred a few times. The chain joins TRBV7-9 to TRBJ1-1; D uncertain. The CDR3 length is 14 residues. The germline V gene has CDR1 SEHNR and CDR2 FQNEAQ (reference sequence). V lost 2 bases to trimming and J lost 0 bases, with 7 bases between them. The CDR3 loop reads CASSLYGMNTEAFF. The CDR3 DNA reads as TGTGCCAGCAGCTTATATGGCATGAACACTGAAGCTTTCTTT.

This clonotype was detected a few times. The chain uses TRBV20-1 and TRBJ1-6; no reliable D call. The germline CDR1 and CDR2 sequences are DFQATT and SNEGSKA (reference sequence). V was cut by 0 bases and J by 7 bases, with 25 bases left in between. CDR3 length equals 19 residues. CDR3 amino acids: CSAREPAVNALIWNSPLHF. CDR3 nucleotide sequence: TGCAGTGCTAGAGAGCCGGCGGTAAACGCTTTGATTTGGAATTCACCCCTCCACTTT.

The sample holds many counts of this clonotype. The chain combines TRBV10-3 with TRBJ1-2; weak D call: TRBD1 (5 bases). Germline lookup yields CDR1 ENHRY and CDR2 SYGVKD. V gave up 2 bases and J gave up 0 bases, with 13 bases separating them. The CDR3 sequence is 16 residues long. In nucleotides, the CDR3 is TGTGCCATCAGTGAGGGGAAAGGGACGTCTAACTATGGCTACACCTTC. It is translated as CAISEGKGTSNYGYTF.

This clonotype was detected ten times or more. The chain combines TRBV7-8 with TRBJ2-2; D is unresolved. Between the trimmed V and J ends, which lost 6 bases and 4 bases, there was a span of 3 bases. The CDR3 is made up of 11 amino acids. Germline V gene sequence: CDR1 SGHVS, CDR2 FQNEAQ. The CDR3 is CASSFTGELFF. The CDR3 coding sequence is TGTGCCAGCAGTTTCACCGGGGAGCTGTTTTTT.

This clonotype occurred many times. The rearrangement uses TRBV10-3 and TRBJ2-7; 12 positions match TRBD1. After removal of 9 bases from V and 7 bases from J, the junction contained 13 bases not matched to a gene. The CDR3 spans 15 residues. Germline V CDR1 and CDR2: ENHRY, SYGVKD. CDR3 in amino acids: CAMSLSGQGAREQYF. CDR3 in DNA: TGTGCCATGTCACTTTCGGGACAGGGGGCTAGGGAGCAGTACTTC.

CDR3 in DNA: TGTGCCAGCAGCCACACGGGGGGGGGCGAGAACTATGGCTACACCTTC. Protein sequence: CASSHTGGGENYGYTF. This rearrangement joins TRBV9 to TRBJ1-2, with D possibly TRBD1 on 6 matching bases. The V gene lost 4 bases and the J gene lost 2 bases, with 18 bases spanning the gap. The germline CDR1 and CDR2 sequences are SGDLS and YYNGEE. This CDR3 region has 16 residues.

This clonotype was found many times. CDR3 sequence (DNA): TGCAGTGCTAGAGCTTTGCGGCAGGGCAATCAGCCCCAGCATTTT. Encoded protein: CSARALRQGNQPQHF. The genes are TRBV20-1 and TRBJ1-5; D is uncertain. The V gene's germline CDR1 is DFQATT and CDR2 SNEGSKA (reference sequence). Deletions cut 1 base from V and 2 bases from J, with 12 bases between. This CDR3 spans 15 amino acids.

This clonotype was found many times. V gene TRBV20-1 combines with J gene TRBJ1-2; no definite D call. Trimming shortened V by 6 bases and J by 0 bases, and 11 bases separated the two germline ends. The CDR3 spans 13 residues. Germline V CDR1 and CDR2: DFQATT, SNEGSKA (reference sequence). The CDR3 here is CSAPPEPNYGYTF. The CDR3 DNA reads TGCAGTGCCCCTCCGGAGCCTAACTATGGCTACACCTTC.

Points on this clonotype: Being one base from a much bigger clone, this may be a read error. V gene TRBV15 combines with J gene TRBJ2-3; D is possibly TRBD1 (6 bases). The V gene's germline CDR1 is LNHNV and CDR2 YYDKDF (reference sequence). There are 14 residues in the CDR3. Trimming stripped 7 bases from V and 0 bases from J, with 11 bases between. The CDR3 bases are TGTGCCACCACCGCAGGGGACAGCACAGATACGCAGTATTTT. It codes for CATTAGDSTDTQYF.

This clonotype was counted at least ten times. The chain joins TRBV4-2 to TRBJ2-3; D is uncertain. V was clipped by 0 bases and J by 10 bases, with 8 bases between them. From germline, CDR1 is LGHNA and CDR2 YNFKEQ. The CDR3 runs to 12 residues. CDR3 sequence: CASSQDPSAQYF. The CDR3 bases are TGTGCCAGCAGCCAAGATCCTTCGGCGCAGTATTTT.

V and J are TRBV28 and TRBJ1-5; no clear D gene. Germline-derived CDR1 and CDR2 are MDHEN and SYDVKM. This CDR3 has 16 amino acids. V lost 4 bases, J lost 4 bases, and 17 bases lay in between. The CDR3 reads CASSSLIGRRNQPQHF. CDR3 bases: TGTGCCAGCAGTTCCTTAATTGGGCGGAGAAATCAGCCCCAGCATTTT.

Only a few counts were recorded for this clonotype. At one end, the junction sequence differs from germline, possibly due to a read error. The chain joins TRBV12-3 or TRBV12-4 to TRBJ2-6, with TRBD1 identical over 9 bases. The CDR3 is made up of 18 amino acids. The CDR3 sequence: CASSFIGQGRSGANGLTF. The CDR3 DNA reads TGTGCCAGCAGTTTTATCGGACAGGGGCGCTCTGGGGCCAACGGCCTGACTTTC.

Ten or more counts support this clonotype. The chain combines TRBV20-1 with TRBJ2-5, with TRBD2 matching 9 bases. The germline V gene encodes CDR1 DFQATT and CDR2 SNEGSKA (reference sequence). The CDR3 has 16 amino acids. With 0 bases clipped from V and 1 base from J, the junction kept 6 bases outside the gene matches. DNA of the CDR3: TGCAGTGCTAGAGAGCTAGTAGCGGGGGCCCAAGAGACCCAGTACTTC. This encodes CSARELVAGAQETQYF.

This clonotype was counted ten times or more. The chain couples TRBV5-6 to TRBJ1-1; the D gene is possibly TRBD1 (5 bases). V lost 3 bases, J lost 0 bases, and 12 bases lay in between. CDR1 is SGHDT and CDR2 is YYEEEE in the germline V gene. The CDR3 is 15 residues long. The CDR3 protein is CASSWGPGMNTEAFF. The CDR3 nucleotides are TGTGCCAGCAGCTGGGGCCCGGGGATGAACACTGAAGCTTTCTTT.

This clonotype was counted many times. The chain recombines TRBV7-8 with TRBJ2-3, with TRBD2 matching over 8 bases. The V gene end was trimmed by 1 base and the J gene end by 2 bases; junction bases not matched to a gene: 8. CDR3 length: 17 amino acids. Germline V gives CDR1 SGHVS, CDR2 FQNEAQ. This CDR3 reads CASSLEGSGVTTDTQYF. As DNA, the CDR3 is TGTGCCAGCAGCTTAGAGGGTAGCGGGGTCACCACAGATACGCAGTATTTT.

This clonotype was found many times. The rearrangement joins TRBV15 to TRBJ1-2; TRBD1 agrees at 8 bases. The trim removed 5 bases at V and 6 bases at J, leaving 11 bases unmatched. This CDR3 has 15 amino acids. Germline CDR1 LNHNV, CDR2 YYDKDF (reference sequence). The CDR3 spells CATSGLYGQGDGYTF. The CDR3 DNA reads as TGTGCCACCAGCGGATTATACGGACAGGGCGATGGCTACACCTTC. Drawing the rest from reference TRBV15 and TRBJ1-2, the complete variable domain is DAMVIQNPRYQVTQFGKPVTLSCSQTLNHNVMYWYQQKSSQAPKLLFHYYDKDFNNEADTPDNFQSRRPNTSFCFLDIRSPGLGDTAMYLCATSGLYGQGDGYTFGSGTRLTVV.

CDR3 nucleotide sequence: TGTGCCAGCAGCAAGGACAGGGGGCTTGGAAACACCATATATTTT. Amino acid sequence: CASSKDRGLGNTIYF. This chain connects TRBV11-3 to TRBJ1-3, with 11 bases lining up with TRBD1. Germline CDR1 is SGHNT and CDR2 is YENEEA. The V gene end was trimmed by 5 bases and the J gene end by 3 bases; junction bases not matched to a gene: 3. The length of the CDR3 is 15 residues.

This clonotype was observed many times. The rearrangement joins TRBV29-1 to TRBJ2-1; weak D call: TRBD1 (5 bases). Trimming shortened V by 4 bases and J by 7 bases, and 26 bases separated the two germline ends. The CDR3 extends over 17 amino acids. In germline, CDR1 is SQVTM, CDR2 ANQGSEA. CDR3 nucleotide sequence: TGCAGCGTTGTTCTCCGACACGAAGGGGCCTTCAGGAATGAGCAGTTCTTC. Translation gives CSVVLRHEGAFRNEQFF.

This clonotype was observed many times. The rearrangement joins TRBV28 to TRBJ1-5; D unclear. This CDR3 contains 13 residues. Trimming shortened V by 6 bases and J by 7 bases, and 13 bases separated the two germline ends. CDR1 and CDR2 (germline): MDHEN, SYDVKM. The CDR3 reads CASSRPVRQPQHF. The CDR3 DNA follows: TGTGCCAGCAGCAGACCCGTCAGACAGCCCCAGCATTTT.